Listed below are T cell receptor beta chains from one sample, sequenced in a study of identical twins. TCRdb reanalysed the 5' RACE reads using MiXCR and keeps one entry per CDR3 protein. The sample shows 250,000 or so distinct CDR3 sequences, around 8.8% of them seen only once. The sample also formed part of further work on yellow fever vaccine responses in identical twins.

The material sequenced was CD8+ T cells sorted from blood. The receptor source for this set is a young woman in good health. The CDR3 runs from the conserved cysteine through the conserved F or W.

len: 13
v_gene: TRBV27
CDR3aa: CASSSAGGNEQFF

len: 14
v_gene: TRBV11-2
CDR3aa: CASSFAASSYEQYF

len: 13
v_gene: TRBV5-5
CDR3aa: CARPQDYPYEQYF

len: 15
v_gene: TRBV7-9
CDR3aa: CASSMGQGALNEQYF

len: 16
v_gene: TRBV18
CDR3aa: CASSPPFGASTDTQYF

len: 14
v_gene: TRBV30
CDR3aa: CAWSVGGAGNEQFF

len: 13
v_gene: TRBV29-1
CDR3aa: CSGLRGLNGKAFF

len: 19
v_gene: TRBV7-8
CDR3aa: CASSHGGGLAGQNTGELFF

len: 12
v_gene: TRBV12-3/TRBV12-4
CDR3aa: CASRPIGYGYTF

len: 16
v_gene: TRBV20-1
CDR3aa: CSARGPLGDSTDTQYF

len: 16
v_gene: TRBV7-9
CDR3aa: CASSLPRSSGSYEQYF

len: 17
v_gene: TRBV14
CDR3aa: CASSQDYKERLADTQYF

len: 17
v_gene: TRBV9
CDR3aa: CASSGVDGGGLPPEQFF

len: 14
v_gene: TRBV13
CDR3aa: CASSDSGSSETQYF